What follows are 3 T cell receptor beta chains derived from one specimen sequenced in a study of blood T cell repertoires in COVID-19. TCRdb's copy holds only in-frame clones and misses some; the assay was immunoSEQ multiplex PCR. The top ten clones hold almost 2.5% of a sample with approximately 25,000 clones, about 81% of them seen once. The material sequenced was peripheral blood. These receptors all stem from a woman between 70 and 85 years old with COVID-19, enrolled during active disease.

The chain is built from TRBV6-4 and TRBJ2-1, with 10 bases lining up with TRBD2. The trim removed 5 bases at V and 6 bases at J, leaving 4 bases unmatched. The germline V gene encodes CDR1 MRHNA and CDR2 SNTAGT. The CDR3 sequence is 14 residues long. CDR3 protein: CASSPLAGSNEQFF. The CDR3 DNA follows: TGTGCCAGCAGTCCACTAGCGGGGAGCAATGAGCAGTTCTTC.

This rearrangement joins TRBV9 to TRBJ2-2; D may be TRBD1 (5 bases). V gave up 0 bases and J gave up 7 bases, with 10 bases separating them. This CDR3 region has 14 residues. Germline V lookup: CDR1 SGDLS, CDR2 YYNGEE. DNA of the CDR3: TGTGCCAGCAGCGTAGTCAGGGTTGGCGGGGAGCTGTTTTTT. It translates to CASSVVRVGGELFF. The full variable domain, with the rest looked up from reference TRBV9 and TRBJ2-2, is DSGVTQTPKHLITATGQRVTLRCSPRSGDLSVYWYQQSLDQGLQFLIQYYNGEERAKGNILERFSAQQFPDLHSELNLSSLELGDSALYFCASSVVRVGGELFFGEGSRLTVL.

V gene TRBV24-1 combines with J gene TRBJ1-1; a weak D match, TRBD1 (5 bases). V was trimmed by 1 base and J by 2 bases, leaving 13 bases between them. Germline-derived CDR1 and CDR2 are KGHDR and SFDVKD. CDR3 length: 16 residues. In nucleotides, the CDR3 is TGTGCCACCAGTGATTTTAAGGGGATTCGTAACACTGAAGCTTTCTTT. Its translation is CATSDFKGIRNTEAFF.